Sequencing of this T cell receptor beta chain was carried out in a study of tumor-infiltrating lymphocytes in primary liver carcinoma. General study points: Relative to blood, tumors carried a significantly larger fraction of the repertoire in their top 250 clones (p = 0.039).

Germline DNA was also extracted, and blood RNA was taken from unsorted whole blood. V was trimmed by 3 bases and J by 7 bases, leaving 10 bases between them. CDR3 length: 14 residues. Researchers generated TCR beta cDNA from approximately 0.55 ug of total RNA, relying on a constant-region primer. Nested multiplex PCR, run for three rounds with slightly modified ARM-PCR, yielded TCR beta libraries. Both of the initial two PCR rounds ran for 10 cycles and employed TRBV1-TRBV30 forward primers alongside a C-beta reverse primer. TCRdb processed the multiplex PCR reads anew with MiXCR; each CDR3 protein has one entry. Among hundreds of thousands of distinct CDR3 sequences, 45% to 70% were seen once, and the ten largest hold about 17%. The sample holds a few counts of this clonotype. Its antigen is not identified.

The sequence was collected from a woman under 40 with primary liver carcinoma and hepatitis B virus infection. The chain links TRBV12-3 or TRBV12-4 to TRBJ1-6; no firm D call. The sample comprised peripheral blood. The CDR3 protein is CASSFQGRNSPLHF. The CDR3 region has the DNA TGTGCCAGCAGTTTTCAAGGGCGGAATTCACCCCTCCACTTT.